This T cell receptor beta chain was recovered during a study of CD8+CD57+ T cells in acquired aplastic anemia. TCR beta VDJ and CDR3 were profiled, and genomic DNA was the template. TCRdb called the reads again in MiXCR, with one record for every CDR3 protein. The profile shows roughly 200,000 distinct CDR3 sequences, roughly 60% of them singletons. Sequencing was done on patients that had shown CD8+CD57+ cell expansion by flow cytometry. The cohort consisted entirely of patients having severe acquired aplastic anemia. This CDR3 region has 13 residues. The V end was cut by 9 bases, the J end by 8 bases, with 19 bases between. In germline, CDR1 is SNHLY, CDR2 FYNNEI.

The TCR comes from a human donor with aplastic anemia. V usage is TRBV2 and J usage is TRBJ1-2, with D perhaps TRBD1 (6 bases). The sample comprised sorted CD4+, CD8+, or CD8+CD57+ T cells (not recorded which) from PBMCs. The CDR3 coding sequence is TGTGCCAGTACAGGGTTACGAACCCGGGGCTACACCTTC. Amino acids: CASTGLRTRGYTF.